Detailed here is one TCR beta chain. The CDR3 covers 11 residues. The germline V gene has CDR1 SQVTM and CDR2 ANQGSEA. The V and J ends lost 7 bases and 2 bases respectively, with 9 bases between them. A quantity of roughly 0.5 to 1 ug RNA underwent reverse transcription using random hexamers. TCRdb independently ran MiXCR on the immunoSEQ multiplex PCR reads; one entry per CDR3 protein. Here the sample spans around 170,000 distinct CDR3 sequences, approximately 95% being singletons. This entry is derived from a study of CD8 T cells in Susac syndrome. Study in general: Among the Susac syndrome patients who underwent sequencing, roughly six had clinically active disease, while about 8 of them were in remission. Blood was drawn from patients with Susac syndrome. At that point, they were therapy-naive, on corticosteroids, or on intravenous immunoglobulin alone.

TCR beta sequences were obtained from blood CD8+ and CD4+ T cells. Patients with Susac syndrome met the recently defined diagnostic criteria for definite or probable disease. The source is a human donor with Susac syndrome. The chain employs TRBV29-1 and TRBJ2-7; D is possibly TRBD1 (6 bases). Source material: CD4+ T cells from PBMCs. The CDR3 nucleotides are TGCAGCGCTGGGACAACCTACGAGCAGTACTTC. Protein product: CSAGTTYEQYF.